This passage covers 9 T cell receptor beta chains from one sample sequenced in a study of PD-1 blockade in classical Hodgkin lymphoma. Each of the patients experienced relapse following autologous stem cell transplantation, and their brentuximab vedotin exposure differed. Produced via immunoSEQ multiplex PCR; TCRdb's table is partial and in-frame only. The sample lists approximately 44,000 clones, 55% to 75% seen once, with 3% in the top ten. The sample in question was peripheral blood mononuclear cells (PBMCs), obtained at baseline. The receptors derive from a human donor with classical Hodgkin lymphoma.

This clone was detected only a few times. The V call is TRBV27, the J call TRBJ2-5; no firm D call. V lost 0 bases to trimming and J lost 5 bases, with 13 bases between them. Per the germline V gene, CDR1 is MNHEY and CDR2 is SMNVEV (reference sequence). CDR3 length equals 15 residues. CDR3 sequence: CASSLSVRVMETQYF. The CDR3 DNA sequence: TGTGCCAGCAGTTTATCTGTCCGAGTTATGGAGACCCAGTACTTC.

The chain has TRBV4-2 and TRBJ1-2; 10 bases agree with TRBD1. This CDR3 has 17 amino acids. Trimming at V came to 2 bases and at J to 8 bases, leaving 14 bases not matched to a gene. Germline assignment: CDR1 LGHNA and CDR2 YNFKEQ. Here the CDR3 reads CASSQLPGQGIVSGYTF. The CDR3 DNA reads as TGTGCCAGCAGCCAACTACCGGGACAGGGGATTGTAAGCGGCTACACCTTC.

With regard to this clone: This CDR3 is also generated by other DNA sequences in the sample. This chain connects TRBV19 to TRBJ1-1; D not certain. CDR3 size: 13 residues. Germline V lookup: CDR1 LNHDA, CDR2 SQIVND (reference sequence). V lost 2 bases and J 0 bases, leaving 4 bases between the germline ends. CDR3 sequence: CASSITLNTEAFF. As DNA, the CDR3 is TGTGCCAGTAGTATAACTCTGAACACTGAAGCTTTCTTT.

The table lists this clone with a few counts. The chain joins TRBV30 to TRBJ1-4, with D unresolved. Germline V CDR1 and CDR2: GTSNPN, SVGIG (reference sequence). V shed 0 bases and J shed 8 bases, with 7 bases lying between them. This CDR3 has 12 residues. In DNA form, the CDR3 reads TGTGCCTGGAGTGTACTTTCGGAAAAACTGTTTTTT. Its translation is CAWSVLSEKLFF.

On this clone: The sample holds other DNA sequences that translate to the same CDR3. The chain combines TRBV6-5 with TRBJ1-1; D is possibly TRBD1 (5 bases). The germline V gene has CDR1 MNHEY and CDR2 SVGAGI. The V and J ends lost 0 bases and 0 bases respectively, with 8 bases between them. The CDR3 has 15 residues. Written as DNA, the CDR3 is TGTGCCAGCAGTTACTCGGGGGTCATGAACACTGAAGCTTTCTTT. It is translated as CASSYSGVMNTEAFF.

V usage is TRBV27 and J usage is TRBJ2-1; D uncertain. The CDR3 length is 14 residues. The V and J ends lost 8 bases and 6 bases respectively, with 17 bases between them. Looked up from germline, CDR1 is MNHEY and CDR2 is SMNVEV (reference sequence). CDR3 protein: CASRPGPPTNEQFF. The DNA for the CDR3 is TGTGCCAGCCGCCCGGGCCCACCCACCAATGAGCAGTTCTTC.

This clone was counted a single time. The gene calls are TRBV7-9 and TRBJ1-4; D unclear. The CDR3 runs to 15 residues. CDR1 is SEHNR and CDR2 is FQNEAQ in the germline V gene (reference sequence). The V end lost 2 bases, the J end lost 0 bases, and 7 bases lay between the germline ends. The CDR3 bases are TGTGCCAGCAGCTTATCTCGGGCAACTAATGAAAAACTGTTTTTT. This sequence encodes CASSLSRATNEKLFF.

The chain couples TRBV6-6 to TRBJ1-1; D gene ambiguous. Germline-derived CDR1 and CDR2 are MNHNY and SVGAGI (reference sequence). This CDR3 is 13 amino acids long. V lost 5 bases and J 3 bases, leaving 10 bases between the germline ends. The CDR3 bases are TGTGCCAGCAGTACCGGGAGCTACACTGAAGCTTTCTTT. Translated: CASSTGSYTEAFF.

This clone was recorded once. This chain joins TRBV27 and TRBJ1-1, with 9 bases fitting TRBD1. Germline V gives CDR1 MNHEY, CDR2 SMNVEV (reference sequence). V lost 2 bases to trimming and J lost 8 bases; unmatched junction nucleotides: 6. There are 14 residues in the CDR3. The CDR3 reads CASSLGDRAAEAFF. CDR3 DNA sequence: TGTGCCAGCAGTTTAGGGGACAGGGCTGCAGAAGCTTTCTTT.